These 20 T cell receptor beta chains were sequenced from one sample in a study of blood T cell repertoires in COVID-19. Only in-frame clones appear in the TCRdb table, and some are missing; sequencing was by immunoSEQ multiplex PCR. The sample shows about 82,000 clones, around 74% of them seen only once. The sequenced material came from peripheral blood. Every receptor here comes from a human donor with acute or convalescent COVID-19. The donor label of this sample is uncertain.

The chain employs TRBV4-1 and TRBJ1-3; no clear D gene. Germline V CDR1 and CDR2: MGHRA, YSYEKL. CDR3 length: 18 residues. V lost 0 bases to trimming and J lost 2 bases, with 17 bases between them. The CDR3: CASSQETGSQRTGNTIYF. The CDR3 DNA reads TGCGCCAGCAGCCAAGAGACCGGGTCTCAACGGACTGGAAACACCATATATTTT.

This chain connects TRBV6-2 or TRBV6-3 to TRBJ1-2; D ambiguous. The V gene lost 6 bases and the J gene lost 4 bases, with 15 bases spanning the gap. The CDR3 covers 14 residues. Germline CDR1 is MNHEY and CDR2 is SVGEGT. CDR3 nucleotides: TGTGCCAGCAGCTATCGGGAGGTGCCCTATGGCTACACCTTC. Amino acid sequence: CASSYREVPYGYTF.

CDR3 region: CASSPQPRQGRNTEAFF. The CDR3 DNA reads TGTGCCAGCAGTCCCCAGCCGCGACAGGGAAGGAACACTGAAGCTTTCTTT. The chain uses TRBV27 and TRBJ1-1, with TRBD1 matching 7 bases. The V and J ends lost 5 bases and 1 base, in that order; junction bases with no gene match: 13. This CDR3 spans 17 amino acids. Germline loops: CDR1 MNHEY, CDR2 SMNVEV (reference sequence).

V usage is TRBV7-3 and J usage is TRBJ2-1, with D perhaps matching TRBD2 (6 bases). V dropped 4 bases and J dropped 5 bases, with 12 bases sitting between them. The germline CDR1 and CDR2 sequences are SGHTA and FQGTGA. The CDR3 is made up of 14 amino acids. CDR3 bases: TGTGCCAGCAGCTCGCGGGACCACAACAATGAGCAGTTCTTC. Its translation is CASSSRDHNNEQFF.

This rearrangement joins TRBV14 to TRBJ2-7, with 7 bases aligning to TRBD2. J gave up 5 bases and V 3 bases, and 4 bases lay outside the gene matches. Germline assignment: CDR1 SGHDN and CDR2 FVKESK. There are 13 residues in the CDR3. In DNA form, the CDR3 reads TGTGCCAGCAGCCATGCGGGAGAGAACGAGCAGTACTTC. This gives the protein CASSHAGENEQYF. Filled out from reference TRBV14 and TRBJ2-7, the complete variable domain reads EAGVTQFPSHSVIEKGQTVTLRCDPISGHDNLYWYRRVMGKEIKFLLHFVKESKQDESGMPNNRFLAERTGGTYSTLKVQPAELEDSGVYFCASSHAGENEQYFGPGTRLTVT.

This chain links TRBV25-1 with TRBJ2-2, with D perhaps TRBD2 (6 bases). Germline V gene sequence: CDR1 MGHDK, CDR2 SYGVNS. V was trimmed by 7 bases and J by 4 bases, leaving 10 bases between them. CDR3 length equals 13 residues. The CDR3 is CASIQTSTGELFF. Written as DNA, the CDR3 is TGTGCCAGCATCCAGACTAGCACCGGGGAGCTGTTTTTT.

This sequence joins TRBV9 and TRBJ2-7; TRBD1 is a possible D gene (6 bases). This CDR3 has 13 amino acids. Trimming took off 3 bases at V and 4 bases at J, with 11 bases between the two ends. In germline, CDR1 is SGDLS, CDR2 YYNGEE. The DNA for the CDR3 is TGTGCCAGCAGCGAGGGGACACAATACGAGCAGTACTTC. Amino acid sequence: CASSEGTQYEQYF.

This chain uses TRBV11-3 with TRBJ2-3; 10 nucleotides agree with TRBD2. There are 17 residues in the CDR3. The germline CDR1 and CDR2 sequences are SGHNT and YENEEA. V shed 4 bases, J shed 4 bases, and the junction held 11 bases outside the gene matches. The CDR3 DNA sequence: TGTGCCAGCAGCTGCCTCTCCAGCGGGAGGGGGGCAGATACGCAGTATTTT. This encodes CASSCLSSGRGADTQYF.

The V and J genes are TRBV10-2 and TRBJ1-1, with 8 bases identical to TRBD1. CDR1 WSHSY and CDR2 SAAADI come from the germline V gene. The CDR3 is made up of 16 amino acids. The junction had 11 bases not matched to a gene; V was cut back by 6 bases and J by 2 bases. CDR3 amino acids: CASRGGAGGANTEAFF. In DNA, the CDR3 is TGCGCCAGCAGGGGTGGGGCAGGGGGCGCAAACACTGAAGCTTTCTTT.

V gene TRBV6-1 combines with J gene TRBJ2-3; 12 nucleotides line up with TRBD2. This CDR3 contains 18 residues. CDR1 MNHNS and CDR2 SASEGT come from the germline V gene. The ends lost 4 bases at V and 0 bases at J; junction bases unmatched: 8. In DNA form, the CDR3 reads TGTGCCAGCAGTGGAGGGAGGACTAGCGGGATCAGCACAGATACGCAGTATTTT. This translates into CASSGGRTSGISTDTQYF.

V usage is TRBV5-1 and J usage is TRBJ1-5, with D perhaps TRBD1 (5 bases). The germline CDR1 and CDR2 sequences are SGHRS and YFSETQ. The length of the CDR3 is 15 residues. The ends were cut back, 2 bases at V and 8 bases at J, with 17 bases in the middle. This CDR3 reads CASSLSGVLSEPQHF. The CDR3 region has the DNA TGCGCCAGCAGCTTATCGGGGGTGCTATCTGAGCCCCAGCATTTT.

This rearrangement joins TRBV6-5 to TRBJ1-5, with D tentatively TRBD1 (5 bases). V lost 6 bases to trimming and J lost 0 bases, with 12 bases between them. Germline values: CDR1 MNHEY, CDR2 SVGAGI. This CDR3 comprises 15 residues. The CDR3 loop is CASSPGGFSNQPQHF. In DNA form, the CDR3 reads TGTGCCAGCAGCCCCGGGGGGTTTAGCAATCAGCCCCAGCATTTT.

The rearrangement joins TRBV20-1 to TRBJ2-6; weak D call: TRBD1 (5 bases). V lost 3 bases, J lost 0 bases, and 12 bases lay in between. The CDR3 has 16 amino acids. Germline lookup yields CDR1 DFQATT and CDR2 SNEGSKA (reference sequence). The CDR3 spells CSASEGAPSGANVLTF. CDR3 nucleotide sequence: TGCAGTGCTAGTGAAGGGGCCCCCTCTGGGGCCAACGTCCTGACTTTC.

The rearrangement uses TRBV7-3 and TRBJ2-7; 8 bases map to TRBD1. The CDR3 runs to 14 residues. The ends lost 5 bases at V and 6 bases at J; junction bases unmatched: 9. The germline CDR1 and CDR2 sequences are SGHTA and FQGTGA. CDR3 coding DNA: TGTGCCAGCAGCCCACGACAGGGGTGGGGCGAGCAGTACTTC. Protein sequence: CASSPRQGWGEQYF.

This sequence joins TRBV10-3 and TRBJ1-5; D is unresolved. CDR1 and CDR2 (germline): ENHRY, SYGVKD. CDR3 length: 15 amino acids. Trimming took off 0 bases at V and 1 base at J, with 7 bases between the two ends. The chain's CDR3 is CAISESVGSNQPQHF. DNA of the CDR3: TGTGCCATCAGTGAGTCAGTCGGGAGCAATCAGCCCCAGCATTTT.

This chain links TRBV6-6 with TRBJ2-3; D is perhaps TRBD2 (6 bases). Germline V gives CDR1 MNHNY, CDR2 SVGAGI (reference sequence). Trimming cost V 8 bases and J 1 base, with 16 bases left between them. The CDR3 consists of 15 residues. CDR3 DNA: TGTGCCAGCTGCGGGGTGGGGGTAGGCACAGATACGCAGTATTTT. As protein: CASCGVGVGTDTQYF.

The chain carries TRBV4-1 and TRBJ1-1; D unresolved. Per germline, CDR1 MGHRA and CDR2 YSYEKL. Trimming stripped 1 base from V and 7 bases from J, with 19 bases between. The CDR3 has 16 residues. The CDR3 region has the DNA TGCGCCAGCAGCCAAGGAAACGCGGCTAACTCTCTTGAAGCTTTCTTT. This sequence encodes CASSQGNAANSLEAFF.

The genes are TRBV6-1 and TRBJ2-7; D is perhaps TRBD1 (5 bases). The germline V and J ends were trimmed by 1 base and 5 bases, with 12 bases remaining between them. Germline lookup yields CDR1 MNHNS and CDR2 SASEGT. The CDR3 is 14 amino acids. The CDR3 DNA reads as TGTGCCAGCAGTGAAGTCAGGGTAAGACACGAGCAGTACGTC. This codes for CASSEVRVRHEQYV.

A few counts support this clone. The chain combines TRBV3-1 (or the pseudogene TRBV3-2) with TRBJ2-3; 8 nucleotides line up with TRBD2. The V gene's germline CDR1 is LGHDT and CDR2 YNNKEL (reference sequence). The ends lost 0 bases at V and 8 bases at J; junction bases unmatched: 16. The CDR3 runs to 18 residues. CDR3 amino acids: CASSQDTGSRGGFRTQYF. DNA of the CDR3: TGTGCCAGCAGCCAAGATACGGGTAGCCGGGGGGGATTCCGTACGCAGTATTTT.

The V call is TRBV5-1, the J call TRBJ1-1; D might be TRBD1 (5 bases). Germline CDR1 is SGHRS and CDR2 is YFSETQ. Trimming removed 1 base at V and 6 bases at J, with 13 bases between. This CDR3 comprises 14 residues. CDR3 sequence: CASSLQGAGAEAFF. The CDR3 DNA reads TGCGCCAGCAGCTTGCAAGGGGCGGGGGCTGAAGCTTTCTTT.